These 14 T cell receptor beta chains were sequenced from one sample in a study of neoadjuvant anti-PD-1 for oral cavity cancer. The time point here: after neoadjuvant nivolumab, at surgical resection. Method: immunoSEQ multiplex PCR; TCRdb's copy keeps in-frame clones and lacks some. The sample carries more than 25,000 clones, about 80% recorded once. The sequences come from PBMCs, collected after nivolumab (anti-PD-1) treatment. These TCRs come from a person aged 35-80 years with oral cavity squamous cell carcinoma.

The V gene is TRBV5-5, the J gene TRBJ1-4, with D uncertain. Between the trimmed V and J ends, which lost 0 bases and 4 bases, there was a span of 7 bases. CDR3 length equals 14 residues. CDR1 and CDR2 (germline): SGHKS, YYEKEE (reference sequence). The CDR3 reads CASSLGPNNEKLFF. The CDR3 nucleotides read TGTGCCAGCAGCTTGGGGCCTAATAATGAAAAACTGTTTTTT. Full variable domain (rest looked up from reference TRBV5-5 and TRBJ1-4): DAGVTQSPTHLIKTRGQQVTLRCSPISGHKSVSWYQQVLGQGPQFIFQYYEKEERGRGNFPDRFSARQFPNYSSELNVNALLLGDSALYLCASSLGPNNEKLFFGSGTQLSVL.

This clone was recorded only once. The CDR3 sequence is CASSYSGQETQYF. CDR3 nucleotides: TGTGCCAGCAGTTACTCGGGTCAAGAGACCCAGTACTTC. The chain uses TRBV6-5 and TRBJ2-5; no reliable D call. Trimming removed 0 bases at V and 2 bases at J, with 4 bases between. There are 13 residues in the CDR3. CDR1 is MNHEY and CDR2 is SVGAGI in the germline V gene.

This clone has a handful of counts. This sequence joins TRBV28 and TRBJ2-4; D is possibly TRBD2 (5 bases). CDR3 length: 11 residues. Germline V gene data show CDR1 as MDHEN and CDR2 as SYDVKM. Trimming stripped 3 bases from V and 9 bases from J, with 6 bases between. The CDR3 spells CASSFAGIQYF. The CDR3 DNA reads as TGTGCCAGCAGTTTTGCGGGCATTCAGTACTTC.

The gene calls are TRBV11-3 and TRBJ2-2; D perhaps matches TRBD1 (6 bases). V lost 5 bases to trimming and J lost 6 bases, with 13 bases between them. Germline CDR1 reads SGHNT; CDR2 reads YENEEA. This CDR3 has 14 residues. CDR3 in DNA: TGTGCCAGCAGCCCGGGACAACAAGCCGGGGAGCTGTTTTTT. It specifies CASSPGQQAGELFF.

Written as DNA, the CDR3 is TGTGCCAGTAGTATAGGCAGGGGGCGGGAACAGCCCCAGCATTTT. Its translation: CASSIGRGREQPQHF. This sequence joins TRBV19 and TRBJ1-5, with 8 bases aligning to TRBD1. Unmatched junction bases numbered 6, after V lost 1 base and J lost 7 bases. The CDR3 consists of 15 residues. CDR1 is LNHDA, CDR2 SQIVND, per germline (reference sequence).

The chain has TRBV5-1 and TRBJ1-2; 7 bases agree with TRBD1. The length of the CDR3 is 14 residues. Germline V lookup: CDR1 SGHRS, CDR2 YFSETQ. V shed 6 bases and J 8 bases; nucleotides not matched to a gene: 13. The CDR3 coding sequence is TGCGCCAGCAACGGTAATACAGGGGTGAGAGGCTACACCTTC. Encoded protein: CASNGNTGVRGYTF.

This sequence joins TRBV10-1 and TRBJ2-1, with D tentatively TRBD2 (7 bases). The CDR3 is made up of 15 amino acids. Per germline, CDR1 WNHNN and CDR2 SYGVQD (reference sequence). The germline V and J ends were trimmed by 2 bases and 4 bases, with 12 bases remaining between them. CDR3 sequence reads: CASSEQGGGYNEQFF. CDR3 coding DNA: TGCGCCAGCAGTGAGCAAGGGGGGGGTTACAATGAGCAGTTCTTC.

This clone was counted a single time. The V and J genes are TRBV9 and TRBJ2-7; D is unclear. CDR1 and CDR2 from the germline V gene are SGDLS and YYNGEE. The CDR3 has 14 amino acids. V was shortened by 5 bases and J by 1 base, with 13 bases between the two germline ends. The CDR3 DNA reads as TGTGCCAGCAGTCCTAATTTCCCATCCTACGAGCAGTACTTC. Its translation is CASSPNFPSYEQYF.

The chain carries TRBV6-6 and TRBJ1-2; D is undetermined. Trimming left V 6 bases short and J 13 bases short, with 15 bases between. This CDR3 contains 11 residues. CDR1 is MNHNY and CDR2 is SVGAGI in the germline V gene (reference sequence). The CDR3 DNA is TGTGCCAGCAGCCCCGGGAGGGCGGCCACCTTC. Translating gives CASSPGRAATF.

This clone has only one observation. V is TRBV7-8 and J is TRBJ1-1; D possibly corresponds to TRBD1 (6 bases). V lost 5 bases and J lost 4, with 17 bases in between. The CDR3 sequence is 15 residues long. Germline CDR1 and CDR2: SGHVS and FQNEAQ. The CDR3 region is CASSRLRGGVTEAFF. Here the CDR3 DNA reads TGTGCCAGCAGCAGACTCCGCGGGGGCGTCACTGAAGCTTTCTTT.

V usage is TRBV27 and J usage is TRBJ1-2, with no clear D. CDR3 length: 13 residues. The germline V and J ends were trimmed by 4 bases and 8 bases, with 14 bases remaining between them. Per germline, CDR1 MNHEY and CDR2 SMNVEV (reference sequence). The CDR3 spells CASSSSPWSGYTF. CDR3 nucleotide sequence: TGTGCCAGCAGTTCTTCTCCTTGGTCGGGCTACACCTTC.

V usage is TRBV2 and J usage is TRBJ1-4, with 10 bases identical to TRBD1. This CDR3 is 15 amino acids long. The J segment lost 1 base and the V segment lost 6 bases, leaving 2 bases of the junction unmatched. Germline CDR1 reads SNHLY; CDR2 reads FYNNEI. Here the CDR3 reads CASRGQGRTNEKLFF. CDR3 DNA: TGTGCCAGCAGGGGACAGGGGAGAACTAATGAAAAACTGTTTTTT.

This clone was picked up a small number of times. The chain has TRBV11-2 and TRBJ1-4, with D perhaps matching TRBD1 (5 bases). The CDR3 length is 18 residues. Germline values: CDR1 SGHAT, CDR2 FQNNGV. Between the trimmed V and J ends, which lost 1 base and 6 bases, there was a span of 21 bases. CDR3: CASSLVAQGVLVDEKLFF. In DNA form, the CDR3 reads TGTGCCAGCAGCTTAGTGGCGCAGGGAGTCCTCGTTGATGAAAAACTGTTTTTT.

The chain carries TRBV30 and TRBJ1-1, with a possible D match to TRBD1 (5 bases). The V gene lost 3 bases and the J gene lost 0 bases, with 11 bases spanning the gap. Germline CDR1 and CDR2: GTSNPN and SVGIG (reference sequence). The CDR3 is made up of 14 amino acids. CDR3 loop: CAWSLRAMNTEAFF. In nucleotides, the CDR3 is TGTGCCTGGAGCCTCAGGGCGATGAACACTGAAGCTTTCTTT.